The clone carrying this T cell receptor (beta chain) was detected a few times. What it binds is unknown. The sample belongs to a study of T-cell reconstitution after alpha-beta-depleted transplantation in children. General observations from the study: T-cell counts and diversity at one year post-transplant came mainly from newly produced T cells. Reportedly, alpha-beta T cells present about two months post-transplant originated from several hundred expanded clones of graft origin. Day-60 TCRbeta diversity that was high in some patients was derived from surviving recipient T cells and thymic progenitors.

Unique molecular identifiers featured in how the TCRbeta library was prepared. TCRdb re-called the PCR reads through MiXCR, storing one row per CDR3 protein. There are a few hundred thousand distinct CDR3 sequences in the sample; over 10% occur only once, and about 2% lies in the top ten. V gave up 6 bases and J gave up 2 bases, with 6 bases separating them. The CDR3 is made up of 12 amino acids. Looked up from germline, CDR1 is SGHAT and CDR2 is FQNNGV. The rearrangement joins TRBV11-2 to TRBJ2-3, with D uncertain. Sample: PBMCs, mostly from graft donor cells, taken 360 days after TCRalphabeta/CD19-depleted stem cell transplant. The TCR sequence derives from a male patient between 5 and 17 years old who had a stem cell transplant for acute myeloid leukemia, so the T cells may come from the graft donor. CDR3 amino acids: CASRSYTDTQYF. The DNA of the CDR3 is TGTGCCAGCAGGTCGTACACAGATACGCAGTATTTT.